What follows are 24 T cell receptor beta chains derived from one specimen sequenced in a study of blood T cell repertoires in COVID-19. Produced via immunoSEQ multiplex PCR; TCRdb's table is partial and in-frame only. The data contain under 150,000 clones, 60% to 80% of them seen just once; the ten biggest clones take up 7% to 9%. The specimen sequenced was peripheral blood. These receptors originate from a man aged 50 or older with active or convalescent COVID-19.

The genes are TRBV15 and TRBJ2-7, with TRBD2 matching over 7 bases. The length of the CDR3 is 14 residues. CDR1 is LNHNV, CDR2 YYDKDF, per germline (reference sequence). Trimming cost V 3 bases and J 2 bases; bases outside gene matches: 4. The CDR3 DNA is TGTGCCACCAGCAGGGGAGGGTATACCTACGAGCAGTACTTC. This encodes CATSRGGYTYEQYF. Combining the CDR3 with reference TRBV15 and TRBJ2-7 gives the whole variable domain DAMVIQNPRYQVTQFGKPVTLSCSQTLNHNVMYWYQQKSSQAPKLLFHYYDKDFNNEADTPDNFQSRRPNTSFCFLDIRSPGLGDTAMYLCATSRGGYTYEQYFGPGTRLTVT.

This chain uses TRBV18 with TRBJ2-7, with D perhaps matching TRBD1 (5 bases). This CDR3 has 15 residues. Trimming took off 3 bases at V and 2 bases at J, with 14 bases between the two ends. Germline CDR1 KGHSH, CDR2 LQKENI. CDR3 sequence (DNA): TGTGCCAGCTCACCCTCCTCACAGGTGGCCTACGAGCAGTACTTC. Its translation: CASSPSSQVAYEQYF.

This rearrangement joins TRBV27 to TRBJ1-2; TRBD1 aligns across 8 bases. V shed 6 bases and J 7 bases; nucleotides not matched to a gene: 4. Germline values: CDR1 MNHEY, CDR2 SMNVEV (reference sequence). This CDR3 comprises 12 residues. The CDR3 region is CASRGQDLGYTF. CDR3 nucleotide sequence: TGTGCCAGCAGGGGACAGGACCTTGGCTACACCTTC.

The CDR3 DNA is TGCGCCAGCAGGCCTCTGACAGGTGGGACAGATACGCAGTATTTT. Translation: CASRPLTGGTDTQYF. The V and J genes are TRBV5-1 and TRBJ2-3, with a tentative D call TRBD1 (6 bases). V shed 5 bases and J shed 3 bases, with 16 bases lying between them. CDR3 length: 15 amino acids. Per the germline V gene, CDR1 is SGHRS and CDR2 is YFSETQ.

This clone was counted a single time. This chain connects TRBV5-6 to TRBJ1-2; TRBD1 might be the D (6 bases). The CDR3 is 15 amino acids. CDR1 SGHDT and CDR2 YYEEEE come from the germline V gene. Trimming took off 4 bases at V and 4 bases at J, with 17 bases between the two ends. The CDR3 bases are TGTGCCAGCAGCCAAACGACAGGCGCGCTCTATGGCTACACCTTC. It yields the protein CASSQTTGALYGYTF.

This chain connects TRBV2 to TRBJ1-2, with D uncertain. From germline, CDR1 is SNHLY and CDR2 FYNNEI. The V end was cut by 8 bases, the J end by 4 bases, with 8 bases between. This CDR3 contains 11 residues. Written as DNA, the CDR3 is TGTGCCAGCGTCCCGGGCTATGGCTACACCTTC. Translated: CASVPGYGYTF.

The chain recombines TRBV30 with TRBJ1-1, with 10 bases aligning to TRBD1. In germline, CDR1 is GTSNPN, CDR2 SVGIG (reference sequence). Trimming removed 0 bases from V and 7 bases from J; junction bases left unmatched: 8. The CDR3 loop spans 15 amino acids. This chain's CDR3 is CAWSVRGGTGVEAFF. Here the CDR3 DNA reads TGTGCCTGGAGTGTACGGGGTGGGACAGGGGTTGAAGCTTTCTTT.

This chain joins TRBV6-5 and TRBJ1-6; maybe TRBD1 (6 bases). CDR3 length equals 14 residues. Germline V CDR1 and CDR2: MNHEY, SVGAGI. Deletions cut 11 bases from V and 0 bases from J, with 11 bases between. CDR3 loop: CAFRGSSYNSPLHF. CDR3 in DNA: TGTGCCTTCAGGGGCAGCTCCTATAATTCACCCCTCCACTTT.

The V and J genes are TRBV28 and TRBJ2-3, with 8 bases identical to TRBD2. V lost 3 bases to trimming and J lost 2 bases; unmatched junction nucleotides: 7. The CDR3 runs 16 residues. The germline V gene encodes CDR1 MDHEN and CDR2 SYDVKM. CDR3 sequence (DNA): TGTGCCAGCAGTTTCGGGACTAGAAAGGACACAGATACGCAGTATTTT. This translates into CASSFGTRKDTDTQYF.

The CDR3 nucleotides are TGTGCCAGCAGCCTTAGTTTGAACACTGAAGCTTTCTTT. Translated, it gives CASSLSLNTEAFF. The chain has TRBV12-3 or TRBV12-4 and TRBJ1-1; D not certain. The CDR3 is 13 residues long. Trimming cost V 6 bases and J 0 bases, with 8 bases left between them.

This rearrangement joins TRBV9 to TRBJ1-1; TRBD1 is a possible D gene (5 bases). The V end lost 3 bases, the J end lost 3 bases, and 9 bases lay between the germline ends. CDR1 SGDLS and CDR2 YYNGEE come from the germline V gene. This CDR3 region has 13 residues. The CDR3 DNA follows: TGTGCCAGCAGCGGGCAGGGCGACACTGAAGCTTTCTTT. It encodes CASSGQGDTEAFF.

This clone came up once. This chain connects TRBV15 to TRBJ2-2, with 7 nucleotides matching TRBD1. The germline V gene has CDR1 LNHNV and CDR2 YYDKDF (reference sequence). The junction had 6 bases not matched to a gene; V was cut back by 5 bases and J by 6 bases. This CDR3 comprises 14 residues. DNA for the CDR3: TGTGCCACCAGCGACCGACAGGGTGCCGGGGAGCTGTTTTTT. Its protein is CATSDRQGAGELFF.

The chain couples TRBV7-8 to TRBJ2-3, with D possibly matching TRBD2 (6 bases). The CDR3 spans 15 residues. CDR1 SGHVS and CDR2 FQNEAQ come from the germline V gene. V was pared by 3 bases and J by 2 bases, with 12 bases between. CDR3 amino acids: CASSLVADSTDTQYF. CDR3 DNA sequence: TGTGCCAGCAGCTTGGTAGCGGACTCCACAGATACGCAGTATTTT.

As DNA, the CDR3 is TGTGCCAGCAGCACCTTACTCCCCGTCCCAGGGGGCTTTAGCACAGATACGCAGTATTTT. Translation gives CASSTLLPVPGGFSTDTQYF. The chain combines TRBV6-6 with TRBJ2-3; 8 nucleotides agree with TRBD1. With V trimmed by 6 bases and J by 0 bases, 20 bases remained unmatched. This CDR3 has 20 residues. The germline V gene encodes CDR1 MNHNY and CDR2 SVGAGI (reference sequence).

The chain is built from TRBV28 and TRBJ1-4, with D unresolved. Germline values: CDR1 MDHEN, CDR2 SYDVKM. This CDR3 contains 15 residues. V was clipped by 10 bases and J by 3 bases, with 18 bases between them. CDR3 loop: CATEGGLTANEKLFF. CDR3 DNA sequence: TGTGCCACCGAGGGAGGGTTGACGGCTAATGAAAAACTGTTTTTT. The full variable domain, with the rest looked up from reference TRBV28 and TRBJ1-4, is DVKVTQSSRYLVKRTGEKVFLECVQDMDHENMFWYRQDPGLGLRLIYFSYDVKMKEKGDIPEGYSVSREKKERFSLILESASTNQTSMYLCATEGGLTANEKLFFGSGTQLSVL.

The J gene is TRBJ2-1, the V gene TRBV6-5; TRBD2 agrees at 8 bases. With 5 bases clipped from V and 9 bases from J, the junction kept 9 bases outside the gene matches. The CDR3 has 14 residues. The germline gives CDR1 MNHEY, CDR2 SVGAGI. The CDR3 sequence: CASSPTGTRGEQFF. The DNA for the CDR3 is TGTGCCAGCAGTCCGACGGGGACTAGGGGTGAGCAGTTCTTC.

This rearrangement joins TRBV28 to TRBJ1-5, with TRBD1 matching over 12 bases. J was trimmed by 5 bases and V by 5 bases; bases with no gene match: 4. Germline assignment: CDR1 MDHEN and CDR2 SYDVKM. The CDR3 runs to 15 residues. The CDR3 DNA reads as TGTGCCAGCAGTCCGGGACAGGGGGCGGATCAGCCCCAGCATTTT. Translated: CASSPGQGADQPQHF.

This clone has a single count. The chain joins TRBV28 to TRBJ2-1, with 7 bases that match TRBD1. The CDR3 length is 15 residues. V lost 2 bases and J lost 0; bases outside the gene matches: 1. From germline, CDR1 is MDHEN and CDR2 SYDVKM. CDR3 in DNA: TGTGCCAGCAGTTTAAACAGGGGCTCCTACAATGAGCAGTTCTTC. Its translation is CASSLNRGSYNEQFF. The whole variable domain, filled in from reference TRBV28 and TRBJ2-1, reads DVKVTQSSRYLVKRTGEKVFLECVQDMDHENMFWYRQDPGLGLRLIYFSYDVKMKEKGDIPEGYSVSREKKERFSLILESASTNQTSMYLCASSLNRGSYNEQFFGPGTRLTVL.

J is TRBJ2-2 and V is TRBV4-2, with TRBD2 as a possible D gene (6 bases). V gave up 3 bases and J gave up 6 bases, with 11 bases separating them. There are 14 residues in the CDR3. The germline V gene has CDR1 LGHNA and CDR2 YNFKEQ. DNA for the CDR3: TGTGCCAGCAGCCACTCTAGCGAAGCCGGGGAGCTGTTTTTT. This encodes CASSHSSEAGELFF.

The chain employs TRBV7-9 and TRBJ2-7, with 8 bases lining up with TRBD2. This CDR3 has 14 residues. Germline V gives CDR1 SEHNR, CDR2 FQNEAQ (reference sequence). Trimming cost V 2 bases and J 5 bases; bases outside gene matches: 5. Here the CDR3 DNA reads TGTGCCAGCAGCTTAAGCGGGAGAGTCCACGAGCAGTACTTC. Amino acids: CASSLSGRVHEQYF. The whole variable domain, filled in from reference TRBV7-9 and TRBJ2-7, reads DTGVSQNPRHKITKRGQNVTFRCDPISEHNRLYWYRQTLGQGPEFLTYFQNEAQLEKSRLLSDRFSAERPKGSFSTLEIQRTEQGDSAMYLCASSLSGRVHEQYFGPGTRLTVT.

The chain is built from TRBV4-2 and TRBJ1-2, with 7 bases fitting TRBD1. The trim removed 4 bases at V and 8 bases at J, leaving 19 bases unmatched. Germline loops: CDR1 LGHNA, CDR2 YNFKEQ. The CDR3 loop spans 17 amino acids. The CDR3 region is CASSLGTDTPQEGGYTF. The DNA of the CDR3 is TGTGCCAGCAGCCTTGGGACAGATACTCCCCAGGAGGGGGGCTACACCTTC.

This clone was observed a single time. The CDR3 nucleotides read TGTGCCAGCTCCGGGACAGGGAAGACTGAAGCTTTCTTT. Protein sequence: CASSGTGKTEAFF. This chain joins TRBV6-5 and TRBJ1-1; 9 bases are a match to TRBD1. Germline values: CDR1 MNHEY, CDR2 SVGAGI. The CDR3 loop spans 13 amino acids. V lost 8 bases, J lost 5 bases, and 6 bases stayed unmatched.

This clone was observed a handful of times. This rearrangement joins TRBV5-1 to TRBJ1-2; tentative D call: TRBD1 (6 bases). Germline V gene lookup returns CDR1 SGHRS and CDR2 YFSETQ. V lost 0 bases, J lost 4 bases, and 13 bases lay in between. The CDR3 has 15 residues. The CDR3 protein is CASSLGSGAGYGYTF. The CDR3 region has the DNA TGCGCCAGCAGCTTGGGGTCAGGGGCGGGCTATGGCTACACCTTC.

The chain joins TRBV9 to TRBJ1-2, with 8 positions matching TRBD1. This CDR3 has 19 residues. Trimming removed 3 bases from V and 2 bases from J; junction bases left unmatched: 18. Germline CDR1 is SGDLS and CDR2 is YYNGEE. DNA of the CDR3: TGTGCCAGCAGCGAAACCGCACGGCCCCACAGGGGGTCAAACTATGGCTACACCTTC. It yields the protein CASSETARPHRGSNYGYTF.